This T cell receptor beta chain was sequenced in a study of T cell responses to AZD1222 COVID-19 vaccine. CDR1 is LNHNV and CDR2 is YYDKDF in the germline V gene (reference sequence). The CDR3 consists of 14 residues. V was clipped by 0 bases and J by 10 bases, with 13 bases between them. Whole-study findings and limits: Donors in the cohort were predominantly white British and more often female, and clonal diversity was possibly underestimated. Following two doses of AZD1222, Spike-specific TCR breadth and depth rose. Dominant at 160-218 and 743-854, vaccine-associated CD4 TCRs also spanned spike. Within unmutated variant regions lay the reported targets of nearly half of spike-specific TCRs.

Repertoires were generated with immunoSEQ multiplex PCR, while TCRdb's copy carries only in-frame clones and drops some. The repertoire holds 100,000 to 150,000 clones, over 85% seen once, with 0.85% to 1.3% in the top ten. Comment on this clone: Its matching antigen is unknown.

This clonotype was obtained from an adult who received the AZD1222 COVID-19 vaccine. The V and J genes are TRBV15 and TRBJ2-1, with D possibly TRBD1 on 5 matching bases. The sequencing here drew on peripheral blood, taken 28 days after the second AZD1222 dose. CDR3 in DNA: TGTGCCACCAGCAGAGACAGGGCAATAGGAGAGCAGTTCTTC. It is translated as CATSRDRAIGEQFF.